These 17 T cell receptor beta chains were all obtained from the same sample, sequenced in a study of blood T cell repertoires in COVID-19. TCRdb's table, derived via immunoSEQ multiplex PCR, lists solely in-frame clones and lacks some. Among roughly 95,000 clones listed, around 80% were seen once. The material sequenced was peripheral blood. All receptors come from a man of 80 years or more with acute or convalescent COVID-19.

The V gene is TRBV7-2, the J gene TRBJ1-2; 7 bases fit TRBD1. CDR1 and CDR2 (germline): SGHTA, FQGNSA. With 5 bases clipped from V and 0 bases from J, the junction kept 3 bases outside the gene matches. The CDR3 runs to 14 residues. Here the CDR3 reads CASSRDSSNYGYTF. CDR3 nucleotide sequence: TGTGCCAGCAGCCGGGACAGCTCTAACTATGGCTACACCTTC.

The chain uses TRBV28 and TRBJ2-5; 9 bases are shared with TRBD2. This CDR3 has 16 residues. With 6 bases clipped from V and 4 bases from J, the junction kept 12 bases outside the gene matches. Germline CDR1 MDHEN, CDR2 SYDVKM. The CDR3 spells CASSLPGGSGRETQYF. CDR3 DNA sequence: TGTGCCAGCAGCCTTCCCGGAGGTAGCGGGAGAGAGACCCAGTACTTC.

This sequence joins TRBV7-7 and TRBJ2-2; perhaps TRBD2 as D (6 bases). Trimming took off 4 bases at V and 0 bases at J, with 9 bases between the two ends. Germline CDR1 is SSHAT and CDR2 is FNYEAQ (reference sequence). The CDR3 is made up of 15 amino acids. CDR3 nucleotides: TGTGCCAGCAGCTCTAGGGAGGCGAACACCGGGGAGCTGTTTTTT. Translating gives CASSSREANTGELFF.

The CDR3 spells CASSPRGQGGEYF. The CDR3 DNA follows: TGTGCCAGCAGCCCGAGGGGACAGGGGGGAGAGTACTTC. The gene calls are TRBV11-2 and TRBJ2-5, with 11 bases fitting TRBD1. Unmatched junction bases numbered 8, after V lost 5 bases and J lost 12 bases. The CDR3 extends over 13 amino acids. CDR1 and CDR2 (germline): SGHAT, FQNNGV.

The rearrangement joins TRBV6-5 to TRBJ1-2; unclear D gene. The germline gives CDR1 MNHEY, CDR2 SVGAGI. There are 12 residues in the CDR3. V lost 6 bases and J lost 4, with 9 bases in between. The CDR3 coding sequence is TGTGCCAGCAGAACCCCCGGCTATGGCTACACCTTC. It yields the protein CASRTPGYGYTF.

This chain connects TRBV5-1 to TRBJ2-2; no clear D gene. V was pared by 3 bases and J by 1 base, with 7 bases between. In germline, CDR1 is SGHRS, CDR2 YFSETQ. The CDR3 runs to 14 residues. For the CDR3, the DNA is TGCGCCAGCAGCTCGTTACAGAACACCGGGGAGCTGTTTTTT. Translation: CASSSLQNTGELFF.

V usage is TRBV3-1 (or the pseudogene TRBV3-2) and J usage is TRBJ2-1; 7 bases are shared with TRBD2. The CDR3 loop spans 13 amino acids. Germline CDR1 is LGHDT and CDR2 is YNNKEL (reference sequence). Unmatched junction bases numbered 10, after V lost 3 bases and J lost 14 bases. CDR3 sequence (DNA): TGTGCCAGCAGCCAGGACCCGATGGGGGGGGAGTTCTTC. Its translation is CASSQDPMGGEFF.

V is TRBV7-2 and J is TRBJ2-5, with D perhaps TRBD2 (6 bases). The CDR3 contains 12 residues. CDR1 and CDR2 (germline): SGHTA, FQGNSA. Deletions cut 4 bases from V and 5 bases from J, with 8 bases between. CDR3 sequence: CASSYRGETQYF. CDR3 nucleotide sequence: TGTGCCAGCAGCTATCGGGGGGAGACCCAGTACTTC. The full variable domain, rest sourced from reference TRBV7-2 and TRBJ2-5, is GAGVSQSPSNKVTEKGKDVELRCDPISGHTALYWYRQSLGQGLEFLIYFQGNSAPDKSGLPSDRFSAERTGGSVSTLTIQRTQQEDSAVYLCASSYRGETQYFGPGTRLLVL.

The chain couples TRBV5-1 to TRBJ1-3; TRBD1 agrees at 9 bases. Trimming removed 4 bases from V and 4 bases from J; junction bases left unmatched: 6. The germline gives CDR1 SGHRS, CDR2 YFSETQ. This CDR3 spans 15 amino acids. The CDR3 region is CASSASQGAGNTIYF. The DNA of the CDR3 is TGCGCCAGCAGCGCCTCACAGGGGGCCGGAAACACCATATATTTT.

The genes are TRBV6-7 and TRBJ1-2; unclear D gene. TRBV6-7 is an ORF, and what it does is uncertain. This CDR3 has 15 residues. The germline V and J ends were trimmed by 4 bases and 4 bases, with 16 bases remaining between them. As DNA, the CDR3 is TGTGCCAGCAGTTTCGACCCGAGGAGGAGCTATGGCTACACCTTC. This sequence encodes CASSFDPRRSYGYTF.

The CDR3 DNA sequence: TGTGCCAGCAGGCAGGGGGCGCTTCCTGGGGCCAACGTCCTGACTTTC. Its translation: CASRQGALPGANVLTF. The V and J genes are TRBV27 and TRBJ2-6; 8 nucleotides line up with TRBD1. CDR1 and CDR2 (germline): MNHEY, SMNVEV (reference sequence). The CDR3 has 16 residues. Germline trimming cut 6 bases from V and 2 bases from J; bases unmatched to any gene: 6.

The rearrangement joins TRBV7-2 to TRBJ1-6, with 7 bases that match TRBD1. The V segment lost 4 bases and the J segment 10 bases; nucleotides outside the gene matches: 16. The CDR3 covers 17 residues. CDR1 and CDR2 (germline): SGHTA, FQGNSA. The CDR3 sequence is CASSSPPSTGAGSPLHF. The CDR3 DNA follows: TGTGCCAGCAGCTCTCCCCCCAGTACAGGGGCTGGCTCACCCCTCCACTTT.

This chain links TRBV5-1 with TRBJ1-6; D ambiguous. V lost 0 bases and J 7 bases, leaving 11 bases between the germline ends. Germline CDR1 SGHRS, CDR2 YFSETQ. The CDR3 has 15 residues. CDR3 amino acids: CASSLVAERNSPLHF. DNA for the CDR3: TGCGCCAGCAGCTTGGTGGCAGAGCGAAATTCACCCCTCCACTTT.

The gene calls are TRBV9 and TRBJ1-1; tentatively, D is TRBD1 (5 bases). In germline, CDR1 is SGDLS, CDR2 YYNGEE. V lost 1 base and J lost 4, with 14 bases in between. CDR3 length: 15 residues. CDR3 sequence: CASSVTGIRTTEAFF. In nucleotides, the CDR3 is TGTGCCAGCAGCGTAACAGGTATCAGGACCACTGAAGCTTTCTTT.

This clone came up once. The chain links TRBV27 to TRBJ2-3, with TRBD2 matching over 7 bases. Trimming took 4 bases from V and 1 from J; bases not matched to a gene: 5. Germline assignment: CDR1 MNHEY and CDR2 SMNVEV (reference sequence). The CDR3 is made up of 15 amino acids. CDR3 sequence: CASSSRGTRTDTQYF. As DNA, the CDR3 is TGTGCCAGCAGTTCGCGGGGGACTCGCACAGATACGCAGTATTTT.

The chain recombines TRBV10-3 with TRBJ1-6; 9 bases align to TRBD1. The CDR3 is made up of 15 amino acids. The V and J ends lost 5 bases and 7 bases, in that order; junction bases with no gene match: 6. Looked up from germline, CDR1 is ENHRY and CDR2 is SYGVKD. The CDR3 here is CAISLAGTGNSPLHF. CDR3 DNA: TGTGCCATCAGTCTCGCCGGGACAGGGAATTCACCCCTCCACTTT.

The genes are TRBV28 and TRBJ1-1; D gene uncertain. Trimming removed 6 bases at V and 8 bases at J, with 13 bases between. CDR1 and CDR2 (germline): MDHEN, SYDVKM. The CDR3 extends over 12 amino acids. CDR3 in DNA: TGTGCCAGCAGCTCGACTCCAGCGGAAGCTTTCTTT. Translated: CASSSTPAEAFF.